This T cell receptor beta chain was identified during a study of cytomegalovirus exposure and HLA in healthy donors (dated by TCRdb to 2016 to 2017). For the study in its entirety: An earlier analysis of roughly 500 of the donors reported approximately 290 Gb of sequence data and some 100 million unique TCR beta sequences from roughly 200 million T cells. On average, about 200,000 unique TCR beta nucleotide sequences were sequenced per donor among roughly 430 genotyped donors of the cohort, with approximately 18% of those sequences being non-productive. Roughly 5 DR-DQ haplotypes were handled as single units for association and clustering, since linkage in the cohort was strong. The study aimed to test whether signatures of past pathogen exposure could be identified by cataloging public T cell receptors. Genome-wide SNP genotypes for about three fifths of the roughly 700 donors were used in a later genetic analysis, which treated that subset as a discovery cohort. Donor age, sex, ethnicity and CMV serostatus were collected together with the repertoire data. Using immunosequencing, the study profiled T cell repertoires from around 680 subjects and related those repertoires to cytomegalovirus serostatus. An early release that covered fewer than 800 HLA-typed donors contained approximately 300 gigabases of sequencing data and tens of millions of unique TCR sequences. HLA typing covered class I and class II loci at four-digit resolution. Of the roughly 390 genotyped donors, around 81% fell in the genetic ancestry cluster associated with self-reported Caucasian donors. Along with the roughly 710-subject first cohort, a separate validation cohort of approximately 110 different subjects was used. To study patterns of TCR occurrence, a later analysis re-analyzed previously published TCR beta repertoires from around 700 donors and added high-resolution HLA genotyping. The number of donors typed differed by locus, with about 629-630 for A, B, C, DRB1 and DQB1, more than 500 for DQA1, over 600 for DPA1, and approximately 470 for DPB1. High-throughput TCR immunosequencing, statistical association of individual TCRs with disease status, and machine learning were combined to predict cytomegalovirus infection status. Every repertoire in the discovery cohort had been generated on one and the same sequencing platform. Rather than using new phenotypic data, the later analysis identified candidate immune exposures from TCR beta sequences and from how often those sequences occurred across donors. An earlier analysis of several hundred of the donors applied high-throughput TCR beta sequencing to assess whether each TCR beta V gene segment acted as functional or pseudogenic. Overall results and qualifications from the work: Sequencing depth was assumed to be roughly uniform across donors in the presence/absence analyses, though that assumption may not hold. Immune exposure information for the cohort was limited to CMV serostatus. A cluster of highly shared sequence variants was judged likely to be a technical artifact of the sequencing pipeline. Because HLA typing was unavailable for some donors at each locus, only the typed subset was used in association tests. When HLA alleles, especially DR and DQ, strongly co-occurred, TCR associations were difficult to assign to individual alleles. Linkage disequilibrium might explain the correlated functional status among segregating V segments, but an unknown experimental factor could not be ruled out. Cytomegalovirus status was reported to be diagnosed by the classifier with high specificity and sensitivity in both the original and validation cohorts. Some IMGT-functional V segments, including TRBV6-2 and TRBV6-3, could not be told apart with the 87-base-pair reads, so those segments were excluded. The authors suggested that the approach could potentially be generalized to other disease states and immunological phenotypes. The study gave a list of 150 to 200 TCR beta chains associated with cytomegalovirus. V-gene and J-gene trimming of TCR beta chains was associated with a missense DCLRE1C variant in a later genetic analysis, and the association was replicated in an independent cohort. A further reported finding was that TCR beta sequences accurately predicted the HLA-A and HLA-B alleles for most subjects in the first cohort. The earlier analysis of about 600 of the donors excluded 15 to 20 rarely observed V segments, including chromosome 9 orphons, because counts were too low. Most CMV-associated TCR beta chains appeared to be HLA-restricted in a later analysis, and the HLA associations seemed to be driven largely by CMV exposure. The cohort was sequenced for TCR beta chains only, and without alpha or paired-chain data the features that could be detected were limited. Three of the identified cytomegalovirus-associated TCR beta chains were confirmed in vitro to be specific for cytomegalovirus antigens. Compared with equally common non-associated chains, HLA-associated TCR beta chains in a later analysis were more clonally expanded and had lower generation probabilities. In an earlier analysis of a few hundred of the donors, most TCR beta V segments were observed in productive rearrangements about 87% or about 30% of the time, broadly matching IMGT annotations. According to a later analysis, TCR association rates differed among HLA loci, with DRB1 alleles showing the most associated TCRs and HLA-C alleles showing the fewest. Most TCR sequences were observed very rarely across donors, whereas some public TCRs were present in many individuals. A later analysis associated about 17,000 TCR beta sequences with specific HLA alleles at a false discovery rate of 0.05. A later genetic analysis reported fewer N-insertions in productive TCRs among donors in an Asian-associated ancestry cluster than the roughly 620-donor mean. In a later analysis, several top co-occurrence clusters were reported to appear linked to parvovirus B19, influenza, CMV and Epstein-Barr virus.

The cohort consisted of fewer than 700 healthy bone marrow donors. At the time of sampling, all cohort members were nominally healthy, though unrecorded immune exposures were likely present. The donor tested CMV seronegative and was one of the 352 seronegative cohort members. A peripheral blood sample was provided by each donor, and peripheral blood mononuclear cells were used for TCR beta sequencing. Genomic DNA was extracted from the blood cell samples with the Qiagen DNeasy Blood Extraction Kit. Sequences GTSNPN (CDR1) and SVGIG (CDR2) are obtained from the germline V gene (reference sequence). The CDR3 runs 14 residues from the cysteine to the phenylalanine. Solely the CDR3 DNA is kept, with 42 bases framed from the first base. V gives up 6 bases and J gives up 4 bases, and the segment between their germline ends measures 16 bases. About this clone itself: Its antigen target is currently unknown. The sample holds no much larger clone one base away, and base qualities are not on file.

To prepare the library, the immunoSEQ multiplex PCR assay was applied. For the multiplex PCR, a mixture combining 60 forward primers for TCR Vbeta segments and 13 reverse primers for TCR Jbeta segments was used. The CDR3 region of rearranged TCR beta genes was amplified from genomic DNA with a multiplex PCR assay. The amplified TCR beta libraries were sequenced on the Illumina HiSeq System as 87-base-pair reads. Turning to the authors' computational methods: In a later analysis, roughly 80 million unique TCR beta chains were counted across the 500 to 700 repertoires, and roughly 11 million of these chains were shared by at least two donors. Raw reads were error-corrected and collapsed into unique sequences by a nearest-neighbor algorithm in which closely related sequences were merged to remove PCR and sequencing errors. CDR3 sequences were aligned to IMGT reference sequences to assign V, D and J gene segments. For a sequence to be retained, a match of at least six nucleotides to both a V gene segment and a J gene segment was required. Rearrangements were classified as productive when the CDR3 lacked stop codons and remained in frame with V and J, and all other rearrangements were classified as non-productive. Following IMGT convention, CDR3 was defined as the stretch from the second conserved V-encoded cysteine up to the conserved J-encoded phenylalanine. In an earlier analysis of approximately 500 of the donors, sequences lacking an unambiguous match to a single V gene segment were excluded. In an earlier analysis of roughly 600 of the donors, a V segment was called functional when productive rearrangements were above 56.7%, and segregating when the standard deviation between donors exceeded 5%. A statistical classification framework was developed to diagnose cytomegalovirus status using the catalog of TCR beta chain sequences. In a later analysis, V and J genes were assigned by comparing TCR nucleotide sequences against IMGT/GENE-DB human TR gene sequences. In a later analysis, CDR3 sequences and most-parsimonious VDJ recombination scenarios were assigned using the TCRdist pipeline. A later analysis defined each TCR beta chain by its CDR3 amino acid sequence plus V-gene family, and excluded reads lacking a unique V-gene family. As a way to deal with suspected cross-contamination and a sequencing artifact, a later analysis dropped 500 to 700 nucleotide sequences that were highly shared and had low generation probability. For each public chain, a later analysis derived a clonal expansion index from normalized ranks of inferred template counts within each repertoire. A later analysis computed generation probabilities with a VDJ recombination model fitted to out-of-frame rearrangements, and checked the results against IGoR. In a later analysis, hypergeometric tests were used to score TCR-TCR, TCR-HLA and TCR-CMV co-occurrence, with a repertoire-size bias correction applied to TCR pairs. To estimate false discovery rates, a later analysis permuted the HLA or CMV assignments 20 times. In a later analysis, co-occurring TCRs were grouped using DBSCAN, and TCRdist sequence similarity was added for clustering within HLA-allele-positive subsets. Repertoires with fewer than 30,000 or more than 120,000 public chains were left out of co-occurrence clustering, as were about 5 repertoires with anomalous nucleotide sharing. Imported from immuneACCESS, the table was reduced by TCRdb to in-frame sequences with V and J called. These copies leave out some clones; in studies compared against another copy, an unresolved V gene accounts for under half, and the cause of the remainder is not known. For V, J and clone size, that table is used; D and trimming come from the DNA. The sample table contains roughly 160,000 clones; only one count was recorded for less than 85% of them. The ten top clones hold 4.3% of the sample.

Sequencing was performed on PBMCs. The chain was built from TRBV30 and TRBJ1-3, with TRBD1 perhaps the D gene, on 6 matching bases. This clonotype was obtained from a man aged 40-55 years in good health and CMV-seronegative. CDR3 sequence: CACHQGSFGNTIYF. The sequenced DNA is TGTGCCTGCCACCAGGGGTCCTTCGGAAACACCATATATTTT. Supplemented by the reference TRBV30 and TRBJ1-3 proteins around the CDR3, the complete variable domain is SQTIHQWPATLVQPVGSPLSLECTVEGTSNPNLYWYRQAAGRGLQLLFYSVGIGQISSEVPQNLSASRPQDRQFILSSKKLLLSDSGFYLCACHQGSFGNTIYFGEGSWLTVV.